This TCR beta chain appears in the sequencing data of a study of tumor-infiltrating lymphocytes in glioblastoma multiforme. Looked up from germline, CDR1 is KGHDR and CDR2 is SFDVKD. The CDR3 runs 19 residues. TCRB libraries came from RNA via three nested multiplex PCR rounds. A C-beta primer primed TCRB cDNA from 0.4 to 0.6 ug RNA. Unique molecular identifiers were not described for the libraries. TCRdb reanalysed the multiplex PCR reads using MiXCR and keeps one entry per CDR3 protein. The sample includes about 32,000 distinct CDR3 sequences, roughly three fifths of them seen just once. Turning to this clonotype: Its antigen remains unknown. One junction end does not reproduce the germline sequence, and a read error may be involved.

General study findings and limits: Detected clone frequencies may not reflect cell counts, being RNA-based.

The sequence was obtained from a male donor with glioblastoma. The chain couples TRBV24-1 to TRBJ2-1; 12 bases are shared with TRBD2. Sample: brain tumor tissue. In DNA, the CDR3 is TGTGCCACCAGTGACCCAACTAGCGGGAGGATTGGCTCCCACAATGAGCAGTTCTTC. Amino acids: CATSDPTSGRIGSHNEQFF.